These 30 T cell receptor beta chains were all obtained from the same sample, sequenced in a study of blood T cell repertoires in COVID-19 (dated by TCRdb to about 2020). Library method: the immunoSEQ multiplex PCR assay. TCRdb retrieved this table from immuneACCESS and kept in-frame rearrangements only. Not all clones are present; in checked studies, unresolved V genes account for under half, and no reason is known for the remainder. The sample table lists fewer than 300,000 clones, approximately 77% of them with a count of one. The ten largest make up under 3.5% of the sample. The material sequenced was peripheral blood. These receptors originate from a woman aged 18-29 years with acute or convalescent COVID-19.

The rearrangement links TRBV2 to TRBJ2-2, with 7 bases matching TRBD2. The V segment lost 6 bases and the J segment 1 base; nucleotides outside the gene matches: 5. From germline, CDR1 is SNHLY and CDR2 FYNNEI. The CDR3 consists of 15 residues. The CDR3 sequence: CASSRAGKNTGELFF. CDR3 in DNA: TGTGCCAGCAGCCGAGCGGGAAAGAACACCGGGGAGCTGTTTTTT.

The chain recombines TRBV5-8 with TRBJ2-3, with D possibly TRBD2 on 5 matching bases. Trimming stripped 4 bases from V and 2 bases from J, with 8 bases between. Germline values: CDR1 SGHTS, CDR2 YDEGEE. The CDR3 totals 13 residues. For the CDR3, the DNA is TGTGCCAGCAGCGGACTCAACACAGATACGCAGTATTTT. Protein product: CASSGLNTDTQYF.

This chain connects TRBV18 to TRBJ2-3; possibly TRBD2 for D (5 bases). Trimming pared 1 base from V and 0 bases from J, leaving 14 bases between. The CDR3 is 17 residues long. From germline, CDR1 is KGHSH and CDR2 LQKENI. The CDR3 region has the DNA TGTGCCAGCTCACCACGGAGGCTTTCCGGGAGCACAGATACGCAGTATTTT. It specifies CASSPRRLSGSTDTQYF.

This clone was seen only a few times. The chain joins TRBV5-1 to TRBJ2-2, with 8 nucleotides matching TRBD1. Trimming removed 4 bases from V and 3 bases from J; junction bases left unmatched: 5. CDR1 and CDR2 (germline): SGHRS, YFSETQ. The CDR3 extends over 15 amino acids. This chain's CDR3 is CASSGATGDTGELFF. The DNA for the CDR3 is TGCGCCAGCAGCGGGGCGACAGGGGACACCGGGGAGCTGTTTTTT.

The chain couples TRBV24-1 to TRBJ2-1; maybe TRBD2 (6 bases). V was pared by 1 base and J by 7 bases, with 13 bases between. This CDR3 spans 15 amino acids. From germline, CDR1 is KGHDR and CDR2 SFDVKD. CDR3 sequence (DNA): TGTGCCACCAGTGATTTAGGGCGGGATCTTAATGAGCAGTTCTTC. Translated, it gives CATSDLGRDLNEQFF.

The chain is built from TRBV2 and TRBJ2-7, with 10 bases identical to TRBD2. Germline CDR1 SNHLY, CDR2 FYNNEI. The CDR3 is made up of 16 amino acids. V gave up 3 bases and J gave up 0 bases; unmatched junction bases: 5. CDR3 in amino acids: CASSEPASGSSYEQYF. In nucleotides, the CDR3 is TGTGCCAGCAGTGAGCCGGCTAGCGGGAGCTCCTACGAGCAGTACTTC.

The CDR3 DNA reads as TGTGCCAGCAGTCGAGAAATAAAACAGCGGTATAACACTGAAGCTTTCTTT. Its translation: CASSREIKQRYNTEAFF. V is TRBV28 and J is TRBJ1-1, with no clear D. This CDR3 has 17 amino acids. V lost 5 bases and J lost 2, with 21 bases in between. The V gene's germline CDR1 is MDHEN and CDR2 SYDVKM.

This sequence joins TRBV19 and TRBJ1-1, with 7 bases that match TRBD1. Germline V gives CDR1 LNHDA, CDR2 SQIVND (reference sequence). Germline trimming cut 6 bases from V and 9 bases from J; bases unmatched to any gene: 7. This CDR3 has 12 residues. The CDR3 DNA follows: TGTGCCAGTAGATCGGACAGGTTGCAAGCTTTCTTT. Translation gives CASRSDRLQAFF.

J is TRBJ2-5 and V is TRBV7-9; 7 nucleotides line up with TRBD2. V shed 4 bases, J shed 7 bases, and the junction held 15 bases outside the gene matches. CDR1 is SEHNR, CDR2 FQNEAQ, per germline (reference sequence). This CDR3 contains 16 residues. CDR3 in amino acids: CASSSPGLADVGTQYF. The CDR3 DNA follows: TGTGCCAGCAGCTCCCCAGGGCTAGCGGATGTGGGGACCCAGTACTTC.

CDR3 in DNA: TGTGCCAGCAGTGAAGTGGGCAGCGGGCCTAGCTCCTACAATGAGCAGTTCTTC. Translating it yields CASSEVGSGPSSYNEQFF. This chain connects TRBV2 to TRBJ2-1; a weak D match, TRBD2 (6 bases). The CDR3 has 18 amino acids. V was cut by 1 base and J by 0 bases, with 16 bases left in between. Germline values: CDR1 SNHLY, CDR2 FYNNEI.

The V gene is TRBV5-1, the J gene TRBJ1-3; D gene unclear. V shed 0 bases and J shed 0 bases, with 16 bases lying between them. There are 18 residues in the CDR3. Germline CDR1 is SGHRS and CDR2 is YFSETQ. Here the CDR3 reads CASSLESAAANSGNTIYF. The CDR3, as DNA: TGCGCCAGCAGCTTGGAGTCTGCAGCAGCGAACTCTGGAAACACCATATATTTT.

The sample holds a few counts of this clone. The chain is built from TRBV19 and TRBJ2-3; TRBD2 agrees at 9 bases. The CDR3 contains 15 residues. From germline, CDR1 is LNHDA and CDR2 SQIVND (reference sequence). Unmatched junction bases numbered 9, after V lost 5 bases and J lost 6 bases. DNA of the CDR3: TGTGCCAGTAGTCCGAACGGCGGGAGGGCGGATACGCAGTATTTT. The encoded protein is CASSPNGGRADTQYF.

CDR3 DNA sequence: TGCAGCGCCCGGACAGGGGGCGACCAGCCCCAGCATTTT. The encoded protein is CSARTGGDQPQHF. The chain is built from TRBV29-1 and TRBJ1-5; 11 bases align to TRBD1. Germline V gives CDR1 SQVTM, CDR2 ANQGSEA. The V gene end was trimmed by 7 bases and the J gene end by 7 bases; junction bases not matched to a gene: 6. This CDR3 comprises 13 residues.

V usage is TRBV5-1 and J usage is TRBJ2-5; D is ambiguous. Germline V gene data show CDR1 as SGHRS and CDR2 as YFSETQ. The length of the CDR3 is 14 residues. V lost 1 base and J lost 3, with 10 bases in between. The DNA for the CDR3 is TGCGCCAGCAGCTTGAGTGGTTCAGAAGAGACCCAGTACTTC. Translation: CASSLSGSEETQYF.

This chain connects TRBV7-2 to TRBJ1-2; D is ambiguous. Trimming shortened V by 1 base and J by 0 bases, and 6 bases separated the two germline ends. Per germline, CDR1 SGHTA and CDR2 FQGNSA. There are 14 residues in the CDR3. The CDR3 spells CASSLVAANYGYTF. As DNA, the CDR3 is TGTGCCAGCAGCTTAGTCGCGGCTAACTATGGCTACACCTTC.

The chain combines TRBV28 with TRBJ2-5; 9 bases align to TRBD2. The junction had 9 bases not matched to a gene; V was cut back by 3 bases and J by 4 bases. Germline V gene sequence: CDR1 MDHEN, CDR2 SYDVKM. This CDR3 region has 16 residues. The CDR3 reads CASSFIPAGGRETQYF. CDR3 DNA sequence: TGTGCCAGCAGTTTTATCCCAGCGGGAGGTCGAGAGACCCAGTACTTC.

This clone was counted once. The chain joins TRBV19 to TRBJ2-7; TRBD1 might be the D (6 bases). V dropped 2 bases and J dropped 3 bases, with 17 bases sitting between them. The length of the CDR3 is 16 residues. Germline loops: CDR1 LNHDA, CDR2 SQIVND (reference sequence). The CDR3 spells CASSISLFTGNYEQYF. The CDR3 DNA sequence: TGTGCCAGTAGTATATCCCTTTTTACAGGGAACTACGAGCAGTACTTC.

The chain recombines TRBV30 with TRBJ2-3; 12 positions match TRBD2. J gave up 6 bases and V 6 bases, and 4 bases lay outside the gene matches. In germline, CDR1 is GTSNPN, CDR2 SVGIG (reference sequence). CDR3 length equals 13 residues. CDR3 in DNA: TGTGCCTGCGCTAGCGGGAGGGTGGATACGCAGTATTTT. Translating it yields CACASGRVDTQYF.

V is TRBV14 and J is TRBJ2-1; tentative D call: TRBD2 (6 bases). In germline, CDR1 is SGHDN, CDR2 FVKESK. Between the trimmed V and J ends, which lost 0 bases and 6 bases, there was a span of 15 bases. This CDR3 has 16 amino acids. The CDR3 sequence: CASSQDSAGLGNEQFF. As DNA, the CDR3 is TGTGCCAGCAGCCAAGATTCGGCGGGGTTGGGCAATGAGCAGTTCTTC.

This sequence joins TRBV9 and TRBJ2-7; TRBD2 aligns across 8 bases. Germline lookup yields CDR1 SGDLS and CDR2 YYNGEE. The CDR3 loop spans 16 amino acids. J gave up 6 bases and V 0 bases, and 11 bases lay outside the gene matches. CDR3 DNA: TGTGCCAGCAGCGTAGATACGGGAGGGGCAAGGGGCGAGCAGTACTTC. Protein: CASSVDTGGARGEQYF.

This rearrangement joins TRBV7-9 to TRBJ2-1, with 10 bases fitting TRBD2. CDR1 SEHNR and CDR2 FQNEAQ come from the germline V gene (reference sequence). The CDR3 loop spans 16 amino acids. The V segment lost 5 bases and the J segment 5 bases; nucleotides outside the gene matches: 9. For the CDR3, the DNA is TGTGCCAGCAGCCCACCCGGGACTAGCGCCAACAATGAGCAGTTCTTC. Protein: CASSPPGTSANNEQFF.

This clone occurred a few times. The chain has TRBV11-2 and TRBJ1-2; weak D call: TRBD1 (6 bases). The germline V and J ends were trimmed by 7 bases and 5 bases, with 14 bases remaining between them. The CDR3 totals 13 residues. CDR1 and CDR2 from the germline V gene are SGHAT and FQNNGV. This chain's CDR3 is CASTGQGKYGYTF. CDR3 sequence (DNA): TGTGCCAGCACCGGCCAGGGGAAGTATGGCTACACCTTC.

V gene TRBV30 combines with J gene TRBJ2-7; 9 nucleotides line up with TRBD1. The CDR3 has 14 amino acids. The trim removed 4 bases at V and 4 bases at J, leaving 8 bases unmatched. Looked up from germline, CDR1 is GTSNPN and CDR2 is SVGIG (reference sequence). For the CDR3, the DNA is TGTGCCTGGACCACCGGGACAGGGCGTTACGAGCAGTACTTC. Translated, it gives CAWTTGTGRYEQYF.

This CDR3 reads CASSYGAAGELFF. The CDR3 nucleotides read TGTGCCAGCAGTTACGGCGCGGCCGGGGAGCTGTTTTTT. V and J are TRBV6-5 and TRBJ2-2; D unclear. Per germline, CDR1 MNHEY and CDR2 SVGAGI. V was shortened by 2 bases and J by 6 bases, with 7 bases between the two germline ends. CDR3 length: 13 residues.

CDR3 sequence reads: CASRETGGKNEQFF. For the CDR3, the DNA is TGTGCCAGCAGGGAGACAGGGGGCAAGAATGAGCAGTTCTTC. The genes are TRBV6-5 and TRBJ2-1; TRBD1 agrees at 10 bases. Germline V gene sequence: CDR1 MNHEY, CDR2 SVGAGI. V shed 6 bases, J shed 7 bases, and the junction held 6 bases outside the gene matches. There are 14 residues in the CDR3.

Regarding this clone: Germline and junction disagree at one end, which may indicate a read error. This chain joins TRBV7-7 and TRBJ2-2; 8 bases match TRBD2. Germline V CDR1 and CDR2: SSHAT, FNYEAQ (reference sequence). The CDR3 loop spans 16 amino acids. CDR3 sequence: CASSSSGGGRTGELFF. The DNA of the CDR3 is TGTGCTAGCAGCTCCTCCGGCGGGGGGCGCACCGGGGAGCTGTTTTTT.

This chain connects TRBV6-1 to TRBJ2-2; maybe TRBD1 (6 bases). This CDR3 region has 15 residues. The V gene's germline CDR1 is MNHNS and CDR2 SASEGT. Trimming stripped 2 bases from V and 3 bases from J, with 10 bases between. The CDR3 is CASSETGWDTGELFF. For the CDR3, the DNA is TGTGCCAGCAGTGAAACAGGGTGGGACACCGGGGAGCTGTTTTTT.

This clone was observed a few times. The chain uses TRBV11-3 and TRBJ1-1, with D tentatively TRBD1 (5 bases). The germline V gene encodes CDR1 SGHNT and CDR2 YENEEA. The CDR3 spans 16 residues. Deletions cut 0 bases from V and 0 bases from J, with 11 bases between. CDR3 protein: CASSLDKTALNTEAFF. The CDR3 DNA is TGTGCCAGCAGCTTAGATAAGACAGCCCTGAACACTGAAGCTTTCTTT.

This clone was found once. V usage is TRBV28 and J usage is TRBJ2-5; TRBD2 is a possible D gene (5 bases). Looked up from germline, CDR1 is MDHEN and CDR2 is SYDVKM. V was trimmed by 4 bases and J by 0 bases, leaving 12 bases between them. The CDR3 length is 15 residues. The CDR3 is CASSSSREHQETQYF. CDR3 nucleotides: TGTGCCAGCAGTTCTAGCCGAGAGCACCAAGAGACCCAGTACTTC.

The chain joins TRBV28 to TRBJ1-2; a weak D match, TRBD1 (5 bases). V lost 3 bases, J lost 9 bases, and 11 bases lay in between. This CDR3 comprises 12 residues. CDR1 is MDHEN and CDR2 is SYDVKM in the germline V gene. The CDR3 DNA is TGTGCCAGCAGTTTCAGGGAGGCAAGCTACACCTTC. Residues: CASSFREASYTF.